Below are 17 T cell receptor beta chains sequenced from a single sample in a study of regulatory T cells in long-lasting Graves disease. The time point here: newly diagnosed GD, antithyroid drugs for less than 3 months. The TCR library was made from RNA extracted from PBMCs. Building of the TCR beta libraries involved iRepertoire HTBI primers and Arm-PCR of CDR3 regions. Each CDR3 protein is one row after TCRdb ran MiXCR on the multiplex PCR reads. The sample carries 250,000 or so distinct CDR3 sequences, about 18% recorded once. These sequences were also reported in another study, on T cells in Graves' hyperthyroidism and ophthalmopathy.

The sample consisted of peripheral blood mononuclear cells (PBMCs), taken at new diagnosis, from a patient treated with antithyroid drugs. The receptors derive from a woman aged 25 to 39 with Graves disease.

In this sample, this clonotype turned up many times. The chain joins TRBV11-3 to TRBJ2-1, with 11 bases that match TRBD2. With 5 bases clipped from V and 6 bases from J, the junction kept 6 bases outside the gene matches. Germline V gives CDR1 SGHNT, CDR2 YENEEA. This CDR3 comprises 15 residues. CDR3 in DNA: TGTGCCAGCAGCGATAGCGGGGGGGAACTCAATGAGCAGTTCTTC. It is translated as CASSDSGGELNEQFF.

There are many counts of this clonotype. The gene calls are TRBV7-9 and TRBJ1-5; D not certain. Deletions cut 6 bases from V and 6 bases from J, with 9 bases between. Germline V gene data show CDR1 as SEHNR and CDR2 as FQNEAQ (reference sequence). This CDR3 is built from 12 residues. The CDR3 sequence is CASSTDVQPQHF. The CDR3 DNA sequence: TGTGCCAGCAGTACGGACGTTCAGCCCCAGCATTTT.

This clonotype was counted many times. J is TRBJ1-2 and V is TRBV9, with a weak D call TRBD1 (5 bases). Trimming removed 4 bases at V and 2 bases at J, with 18 bases between. This CDR3 contains 16 residues. Germline V gene sequence: CDR1 SGDLS, CDR2 YYNGEE. As DNA, the CDR3 is TGTGCCAGCAGCCTCACCGGGCGGGGCGGAAACTATGGCTACACCTTC. The encoded protein is CASSLTGRGGNYGYTF.

The table lists this clonotype with many counts. The gene calls are TRBV19 and TRBJ2-7, with unresolved D. The CDR3 length is 15 residues. Per germline, CDR1 LNHDA and CDR2 SQIVND (reference sequence). V was shortened by 5 bases and J by 6 bases, with 20 bases between the two germline ends. CDR3 sequence (DNA): TGTGCCAGTAGTTCCCGTTCCGACGATGGGCGCGAGCAGTACTTC. It yields the protein CASSSRSDDGREQYF.

The V and J genes are TRBV6-2 or TRBV6-3 and TRBJ2-5; 9 bases align to TRBD2. CDR3 length: 14 residues. The V gene's germline CDR1 is MNHEY and CDR2 SVGEGT. The trim removed 5 bases at V and 5 bases at J, leaving 6 bases unmatched. CDR3 nucleotides: TGTGCCAGCAGTGACGGCGGGGGGGCCGAGACCCAGTACTTC. It translates to CASSDGGGAETQYF.

This clonotype was seen repeatedly, ten times or more. V is TRBV2 and J is TRBJ1-5, with 9 bases fitting TRBD1. The CDR3 runs to 15 residues. V gave up 5 bases and J gave up 7 bases; unmatched junction bases: 9. The germline V gene has CDR1 SNHLY and CDR2 FYNNEI. CDR3 nucleotides: TGTGCCAGCAGTCAACAGGGGGCGGGGGGACAGCCCCAGCATTTT. Amino acid sequence: CASSQQGAGGQPQHF.

This clonotype was detected ten times or more. V is TRBV20-1 and J is TRBJ1-2; 7 nucleotides align to TRBD1. CDR3 length equals 16 residues. The junction had 16 bases not matched to a gene; V was cut back by 4 bases and J by 5 bases. Germline CDR1 is DFQATT and CDR2 is SNEGSKA (reference sequence). The CDR3 coding sequence is TGCAGTGCTAAGGCCCCGAAAGCCAGACAGGGATATGGCTACACCTTC. The encoded protein is CSAKAPKARQGYGYTF.

The sample holds many counts of this clonotype. The genes are TRBV7-2 and TRBJ2-1, with 13 bases aligning to TRBD2. Germline lookup yields CDR1 SGHTA and CDR2 FQGNSA. The CDR3 length is 16 residues. Unmatched junction bases numbered 4, after V lost 1 base and J lost 7 bases. The CDR3 loop is CASSLETSGGWNEQFF. The CDR3 DNA follows: TGTGCCAGCAGCTTAGAGACTAGCGGGGGGTGGAATGAGCAGTTCTTC.

The sample holds many counts of this clonotype. The chain joins TRBV18 to TRBJ1-2; D is uncertain. CDR3 size: 13 residues. V dropped 5 bases and J dropped 8 bases, with 15 bases sitting between them. Germline CDR1 is KGHSH and CDR2 is LQKENI. The CDR3 nucleotides are TGTGCCAGCTCAACCGGTCTATCGCGAGGCTACACCTTC. This encodes CASSTGLSRGYTF.

This clonotype was seen many times. The chain links TRBV7-2 to TRBJ2-7; 7 bases are a match to TRBD1. Germline assignment: CDR1 SGHTA and CDR2 FQGNSA. The CDR3 spans 14 residues. Germline trimming cut 1 base from V and 6 bases from J; bases unmatched to any gene: 6. The CDR3 loop is CASSLEGGLSEQYF. DNA for the CDR3: TGTGCCAGCAGCTTAGAAGGGGGCCTTTCCGAGCAGTACTTC.

This clonotype was detected many times. This chain links TRBV2 with TRBJ1-4; maybe TRBD1 (5 bases). The CDR3 runs 13 residues. V was shortened by 11 bases and J by 7 bases, with 17 bases between the two germline ends. Per germline, CDR1 SNHLY and CDR2 FYNNEI. CDR3 sequence: CAPRGQLCEKLFF. The DNA of the CDR3 is TGTGCCCCCCGGGGCCAGCTATGTGAAAAACTGTTTTTT.

This clonotype came up many times. The CDR3, as DNA: TGTGCCAGTAGTATGGGACACCTCTATGGCTACACCTTC. Protein: CASSMGHLYGYTF. This sequence joins TRBV19 and TRBJ1-2; TRBD1 is a possible D gene (6 bases). Germline V gene sequence: CDR1 LNHDA, CDR2 SQIVND (reference sequence). There are 13 residues in the CDR3. V was cut by 3 bases and J by 4 bases, with 9 bases left in between. Filled out from reference TRBV19 and TRBJ1-2, the complete variable domain reads DGGITQSPKYLFRKEGQNVTLSCEQNLNHDAMYWYRQDPGQGLRLIYYSQIVNDFQKGDIAEGYSVSREKKESFPLTVTSAQKNPTAFYLCASSMGHLYGYTFGSGTRLTVV.

This clonotype was seen only a few times. This likely stems from a read error, as it lies one base from a far larger clone. This CDR3 is CASGQEIMGGVTDTQYF. In nucleotides, the CDR3 is TGTGCCAGCGGCCAAGAAATAATGGGGGGGGTCACAGATACGCAGTATTTT. The rearrangement joins TRBV3-1 to TRBJ2-7; TRBD2 agrees at 7 bases. The DNA end favors TRBJ2-3, so the J call may be wrong. The germline V gene encodes CDR1 LGHDT and CDR2 YNNKEL (reference sequence). The CDR3 spans 17 residues.

The V gene is TRBV20-1, the J gene TRBJ2-7; D tentatively reads TRBD1 or TRBD2 (5 bases each). Germline-derived CDR1 and CDR2 are DFQATT and SNEGSKA (reference sequence). V was pared by 5 bases and J by 0 bases, with 11 bases between. CDR3 length equals 13 residues. This CDR3 reads CSALRDGSYEQYF. The CDR3, as DNA: TGCAGTGCTCTCCGGGACGGCTCCTACGAGCAGTACTTC.

This clonotype was found a few times. This rearrangement joins TRBV19 to TRBJ1-6; D not certain. This CDR3 is built from 14 residues. V lost 0 bases, J lost 10 bases, and 10 bases lay in between. CDR1 is LNHDA, CDR2 SQIVND, per germline (reference sequence). CDR3 bases: TGTGCCAGTAGTATAGAAGGGTTTAACTCACCCCTCCACTTT. Amino acids: CASSIEGFNSPLHF.

In regard to this clonotype: A far bigger clonotype differs at one base, so this is likely a read error. The chain combines TRBV2 with TRBJ2-7; the match to TRBD2 covers 9 bases. The CDR3 length is 15 residues. V lost 11 bases, J lost 7 bases, and 18 bases stayed unmatched. Per the germline V gene, CDR1 is SNHLY and CDR2 is FYNNEI. The CDR3 nucleotides are TGTGCCGGATACCGCGGGGGGGTCTCCTACAATGAGCAGTACTTC. It translates to CAGYRGGVSYNEQYF.

This clonotype was seen repeatedly, ten times or more. This sequence joins TRBV12-5 and TRBJ2-7; D is perhaps TRBD1 (6 bases). The CDR3 is 13 amino acids. Germline CDR1 is LGHNT and CDR2 is FRNRAP. The germline V and J ends were trimmed by 6 bases and 7 bases, with 16 bases remaining between them. The CDR3 DNA reads TGTGCTAGTGGCCCGGGACACCTCTCGGAGCAGTACTTC. Residues: CASGPGHLSEQYF.